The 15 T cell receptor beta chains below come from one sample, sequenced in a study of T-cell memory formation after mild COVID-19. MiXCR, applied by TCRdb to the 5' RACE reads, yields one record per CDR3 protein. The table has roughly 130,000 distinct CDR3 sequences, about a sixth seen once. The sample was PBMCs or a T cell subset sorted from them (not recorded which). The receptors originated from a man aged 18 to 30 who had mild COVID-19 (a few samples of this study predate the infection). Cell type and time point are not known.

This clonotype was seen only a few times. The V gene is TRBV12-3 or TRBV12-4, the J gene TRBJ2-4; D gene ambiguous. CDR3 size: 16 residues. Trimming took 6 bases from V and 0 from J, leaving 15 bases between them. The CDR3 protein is CASSSNPGVAKNIQYF. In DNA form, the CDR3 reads TGTGCCAGCAGCTCTAACCCTGGAGTAGCCAAAAACATTCAGTACTTC.

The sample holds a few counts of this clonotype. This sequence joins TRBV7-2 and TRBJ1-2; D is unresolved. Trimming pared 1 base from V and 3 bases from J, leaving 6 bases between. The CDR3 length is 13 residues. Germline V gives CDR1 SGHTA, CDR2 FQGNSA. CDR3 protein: CASSLGGYYGYTF. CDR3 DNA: TGTGCCAGCAGCTTAGGCGGGTACTATGGCTACACCTTC.

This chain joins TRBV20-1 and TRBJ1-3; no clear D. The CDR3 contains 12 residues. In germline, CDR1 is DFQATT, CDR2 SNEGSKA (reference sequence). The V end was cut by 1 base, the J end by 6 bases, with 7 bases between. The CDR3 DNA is TGCAGTGCTAGAGGACCGCCAAACACCATATATTTT. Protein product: CSARGPPNTIYF.

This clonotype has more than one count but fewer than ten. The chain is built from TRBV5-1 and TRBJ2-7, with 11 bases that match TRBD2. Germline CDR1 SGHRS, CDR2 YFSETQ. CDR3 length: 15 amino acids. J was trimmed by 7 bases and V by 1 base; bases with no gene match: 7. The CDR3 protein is CASSLPLAGGGEQYF. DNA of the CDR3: TGCGCCAGCAGCTTGCCCCTAGCGGGGGGTGGTGAGCAGTACTTC.

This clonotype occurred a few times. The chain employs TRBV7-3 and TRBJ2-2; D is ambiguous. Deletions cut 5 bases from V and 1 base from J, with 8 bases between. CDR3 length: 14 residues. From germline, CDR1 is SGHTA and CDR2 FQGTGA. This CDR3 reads CASSATRNTGELFF. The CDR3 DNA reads TGTGCCAGCAGCGCCACAAGGAACACCGGGGAGCTGTTTTTT.

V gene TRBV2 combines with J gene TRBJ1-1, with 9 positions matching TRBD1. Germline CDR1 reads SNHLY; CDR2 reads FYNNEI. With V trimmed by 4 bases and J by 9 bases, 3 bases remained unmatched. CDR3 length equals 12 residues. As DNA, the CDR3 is TGTGCCAGCAGTGTTGGACAGGGGAAAGCTTTCTTT. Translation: CASSVGQGKAFF.

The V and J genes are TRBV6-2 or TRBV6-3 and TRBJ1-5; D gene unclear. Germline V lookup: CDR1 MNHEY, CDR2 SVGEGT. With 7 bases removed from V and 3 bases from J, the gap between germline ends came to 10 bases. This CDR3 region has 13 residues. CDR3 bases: TGTGCCAGCACCTGGACGGACAATCAGCCCCAGCATTTT. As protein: CASTWTDNQPQHF.

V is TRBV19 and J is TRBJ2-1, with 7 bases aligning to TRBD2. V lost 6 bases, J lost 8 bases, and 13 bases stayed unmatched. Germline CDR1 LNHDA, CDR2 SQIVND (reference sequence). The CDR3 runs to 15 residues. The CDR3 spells CASRPTSVSFDEQFF. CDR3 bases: TGTGCCAGTAGGCCCACTAGCGTCTCGTTCGATGAGCAGTTCTTC.

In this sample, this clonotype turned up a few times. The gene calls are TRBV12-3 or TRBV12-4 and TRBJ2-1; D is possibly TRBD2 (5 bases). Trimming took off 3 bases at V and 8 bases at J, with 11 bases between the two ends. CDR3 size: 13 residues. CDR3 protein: CASSLSERDEQFF. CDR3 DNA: TGTGCCAGCAGTTTGTCGGAGAGGGATGAGCAGTTCTTC.

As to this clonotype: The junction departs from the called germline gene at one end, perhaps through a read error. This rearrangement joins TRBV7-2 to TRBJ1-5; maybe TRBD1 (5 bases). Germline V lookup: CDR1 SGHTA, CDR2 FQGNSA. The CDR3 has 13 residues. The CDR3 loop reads CDSSSQGGQPQHF. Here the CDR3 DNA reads TGTGACAGCAGCTCGCAGGGTGGTCAGCCCCAGCATTTT.

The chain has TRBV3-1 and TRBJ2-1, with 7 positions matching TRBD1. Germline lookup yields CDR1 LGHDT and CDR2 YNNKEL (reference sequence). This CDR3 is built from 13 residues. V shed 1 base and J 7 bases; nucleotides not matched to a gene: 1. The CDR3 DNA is TGTGCCAGCAGCCAAGGACAGGGTAATGAGCAGTTCTTC. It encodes CASSQGQGNEQFF.

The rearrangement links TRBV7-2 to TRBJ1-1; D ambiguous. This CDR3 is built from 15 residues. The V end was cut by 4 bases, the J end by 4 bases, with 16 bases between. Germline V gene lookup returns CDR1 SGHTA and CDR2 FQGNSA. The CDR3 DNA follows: TGTGCCAGCAGCTACCGCGTGGATGGGCGCACTGAAGCTTTCTTT. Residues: CASSYRVDGRTEAFF. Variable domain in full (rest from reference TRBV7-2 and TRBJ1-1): GAGVSQSPSNKVTEKGKDVELRCDPISGHTALYWYRQSLGQGLEFLIYFQGNSAPDKSGLPSDRFSAERTGGSVSTLTIQRTQQEDSAVYLCASSYRVDGRTEAFFGQGTRLTVV.

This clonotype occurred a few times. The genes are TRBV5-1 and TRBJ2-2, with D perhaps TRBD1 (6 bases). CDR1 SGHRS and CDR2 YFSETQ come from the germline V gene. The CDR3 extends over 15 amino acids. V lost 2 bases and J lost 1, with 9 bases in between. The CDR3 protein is CASSFSGQNTGELFF. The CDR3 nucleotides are TGCGCCAGCAGCTTCTCGGGACAGAACACCGGGGAGCTGTTTTTT.

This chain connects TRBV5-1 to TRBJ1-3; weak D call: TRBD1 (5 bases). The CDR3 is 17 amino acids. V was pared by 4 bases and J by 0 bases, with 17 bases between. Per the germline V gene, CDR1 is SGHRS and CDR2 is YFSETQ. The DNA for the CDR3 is TGCGCCAGCAGCCTACAGGATTGGGGTCACTCTGGAAACACCATATATTTT. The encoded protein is CASSLQDWGHSGNTIYF.

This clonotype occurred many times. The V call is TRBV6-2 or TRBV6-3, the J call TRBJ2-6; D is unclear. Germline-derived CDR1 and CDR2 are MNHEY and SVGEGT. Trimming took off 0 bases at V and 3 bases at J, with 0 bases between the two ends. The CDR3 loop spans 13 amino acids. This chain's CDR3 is CASSYSGANVLTF. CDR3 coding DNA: TGTGCCAGCAGTTACTCTGGGGCCAACGTCCTGACTTTC.